This T cell receptor (beta chain) was retrieved from a study of shared clonotypes between healthy human individuals. This CDR3 region has 14 residues. Germline CDR1 is SNHLY and CDR2 is FYNNEI. Trimming cost V 4 bases and J 7 bases, with 14 bases left between them. Researchers partitioned CD4+ cells into CD45RA+ naive and CD45RA-negative memory subsets. An assay was performed, and its level was deep. Authors' methods: ImmunoSEQ yielded junction-only sequences lacking quality scores, so filtering differed. Assay: immunoSEQ multiplex PCR; the TCRdb copy retains only in-frame clones and omits some. Clone size and V and J calls were adopted from that table, with D and trimming inferred from the DNA. The sample shows 2.5 million or so clones, about 92% of them seen only once. This clone appeared a single time.

The rearrangement links TRBV2 to TRBJ2-1; a possible D gene is TRBD1 (6 bases). Input material: naive CD4+ T cells sorted from blood. The sample's subset: CD45RA+ positively selected. The receptor was isolated from a man younger than 35 in good health. CDR3 DNA: TGTGCCAGCAGTGTTAATAGGGGGAAAAATGAGCAGTTCTTC. This sequence encodes CASSVNRGKNEQFF.